The text below deals with one TCR beta chain. Seattle's cohort entered during active infection and was followed longitudinally. This table comes from immunoSEQ multiplex PCR, and its TCRdb copy is limited to in-frame clones, with some not included. The data contain some 450,000 clones, over 85% of them singletons. The sample comes from a study of blood T cell repertoires in COVID-19. The CDR3 consists of 13 residues. Per the germline V gene, CDR1 is SEHNR and CDR2 is FQNEAQ (reference sequence). Trimming removed 7 bases from V and 2 bases from J; junction bases left unmatched: 4. The source material was peripheral blood. The chain combines TRBV7-9 with TRBJ2-5; 7 bases are a match to TRBD1. This TCR was recovered from a man aged 18 to 29 with COVID-19, enrolled during active disease. The CDR3 spells CASTQGQQETQYF. The CDR3 DNA sequence: TGTGCCAGCACCCAGGGACAGCAAGAGACCCAGTACTTC. Combining the CDR3 with reference TRBV7-9 and TRBJ2-5 gives the whole variable domain DTGVSQNPRHKITKRGQNVTFRCDPISEHNRLYWYRQTLGQGPEFLTYFQNEAQLEKSRLLSDRFSAERPKGSFSTLEIQRTEQGDSAMYLCASTQGQQETQYFGPGTRLLVL.